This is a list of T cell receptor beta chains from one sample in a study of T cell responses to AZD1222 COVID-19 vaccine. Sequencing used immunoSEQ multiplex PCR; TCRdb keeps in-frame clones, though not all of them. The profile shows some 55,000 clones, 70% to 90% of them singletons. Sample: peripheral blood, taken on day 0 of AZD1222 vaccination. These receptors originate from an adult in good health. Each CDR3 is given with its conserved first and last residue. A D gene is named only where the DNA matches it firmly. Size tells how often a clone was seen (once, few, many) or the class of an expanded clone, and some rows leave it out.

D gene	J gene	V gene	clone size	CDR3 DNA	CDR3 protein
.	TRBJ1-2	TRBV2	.	TGTGCCAGCACGCCGACAGGTTATGAAGGGTATGGCTACACCTTC	CASTPTGYEGYGYTF
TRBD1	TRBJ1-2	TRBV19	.	TGTGCCAGTAGTTCGGGACAGGGGGGAAACTATGGCTACACCTTC	CASSSGQGGNYGYTF
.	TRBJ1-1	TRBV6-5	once	TGTGCCAGCAGTTACTCGACGCGGGGCACTGAAGCTTTCTTT	CASSYSTRGTEAFF
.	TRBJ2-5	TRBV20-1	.	TGCAGTGCTAGTGAGGTGGGACCCCAAGAGACCCAGTACTTC	CSASEVGPQETQYF
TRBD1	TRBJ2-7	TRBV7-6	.	TGTGCCAGCAGCAAACTCCTGGCCGGGACAGCCGATTACGAGCAGTACTTC	CASSKLLAGTADYEQYF
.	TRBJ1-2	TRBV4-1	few	TGCGCCAGCAGCCAAGCCACAGGGTATGGAGCTGACGGAGGCTACACCTTC	CASSQATGYGADGGYTF
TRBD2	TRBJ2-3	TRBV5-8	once	TGTGCCAGCAGCCAGGGTAGCGGGGGGGTAGATACGCAGTATTTT	CASSQGSGGVDTQYF
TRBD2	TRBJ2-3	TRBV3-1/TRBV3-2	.	TGTGCCAGCAGCCAAGATAGACTAGCGGGGGGCGAGATGTTGGATACGCAGTATTTT	CASSQDRLAGGEMLDTQYF
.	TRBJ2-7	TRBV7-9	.	TGTGCCAGCAGCTTAGCGGTTTACGAGCAGTACTTC	CASSLAVYEQYF
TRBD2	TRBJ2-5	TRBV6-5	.	TGTGCCAGCAGTCCGGAGAGCGGGGGCCAAGAGACCCAGTACTTC	CASSPESGGQETQYF
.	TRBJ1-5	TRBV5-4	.	TGTGCCAGCAGCCTCCGTCCCGGGGATAATCAGCCCCAGCATTTT	CASSLRPGDNQPQHF
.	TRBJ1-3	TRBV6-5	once	TGTGCCAGCAGCCAATGGGGGTATGGAAACACCATATATTTT	CASSQWGYGNTIYF
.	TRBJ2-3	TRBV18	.	TGTGCCAGCTCACCAAGGACCACGGACGTTAGCACAGATACGCAGTATTTT	CASSPRTTDVSTDTQYF
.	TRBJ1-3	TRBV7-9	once	TGTGCCAGCTCCAGAGTGAGGAGGGGCTCAGGAAACACCATATATTTT	CASSRVRRGSGNTIYF
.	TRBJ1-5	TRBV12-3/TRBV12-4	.	TGTGCCAGCAGTTTACAGGTCCCCCAGCCCCAGCATTTT	CASSLQVPQPQHF
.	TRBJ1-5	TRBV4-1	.	TGCGCCAGCAGCCCGAGGGGGTTCGAGGGCAATCAGCCCCAGCATTTT	CASSPRGFEGNQPQHF
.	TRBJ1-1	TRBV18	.	TGTGCCAGCTCACCTGAGACAGGTAACACTGAAGCTTTCTTT	CASSPETGNTEAFF
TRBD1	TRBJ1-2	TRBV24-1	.	TGTGCCACCAGTGATGGACAGGGAAGTAATGGCTACACCTTC	CATSDGQGSNGYTF
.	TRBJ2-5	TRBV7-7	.	TGTGCTAGCAGCTTAGCGCGTCTCAGCCAAGAGACCCAGTACTTC	CASSLARLSQETQYF
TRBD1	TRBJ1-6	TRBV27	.	TGTGCCAGCAGTTTATCAAGGGGGCCCTATAATTCACCCCTCCACTTT	CASSLSRGPYNSPLHF
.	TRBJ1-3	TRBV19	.	TGTGCCAGTAGTAAGGAGGCACTCTCTGGAAACACCATATATTTT	CASSKEALSGNTIYF
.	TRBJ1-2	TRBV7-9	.	TGTGCCAGCAGCTCGCTAATAGCCGGCGGGGGCAACTATGGCTACACCTTC	CASSSLIAGGGNYGYTF
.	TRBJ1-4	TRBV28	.	TGTGCCAGCAGCGGACAGCTACTTAATGAAAAACTGTTTTTT	CASSGQLLNEKLFF
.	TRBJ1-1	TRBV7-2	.	TGTGCCAGCAGCTGGACAGCCCTTATGAACACTGAAGCTTTCTTT	CASSWTALMNTEAFF
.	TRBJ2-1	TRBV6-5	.	TGTGCCAGCAGTTACGGAGGGGCCGGTGCAGGAGAGCAGTTCTTC	CASSYGGAGAGEQFF
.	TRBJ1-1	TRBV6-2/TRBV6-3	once	TGTGCCAGCAGTTACCCCACACCGCAGACGGTGAACACTGAAGCTTTCTTT	CASSYPTPQTVNTEAFF
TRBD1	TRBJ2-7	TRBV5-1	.	TGCGCCAGCAGCCCGGGGACAGTTACCTACGAGCAGTACTTC	CASSPGTVTYEQYF
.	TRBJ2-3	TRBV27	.	TGTGCCAGCAGTTTAAGGGCTGGCGGGAGCACAGATACGCAGTATTTT	CASSLRAGGSTDTQYF
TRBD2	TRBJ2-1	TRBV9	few	TGTGCCAGCAGCACTTTAGCGGGGGGTTACAATGAGCAGTTCTTC	CASSTLAGGYNEQFF
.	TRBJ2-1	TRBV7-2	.	TGTGCCAGCAGCCTTGAGCAGTACAATGAGCAGTTCTTC	CASSLEQYNEQFF
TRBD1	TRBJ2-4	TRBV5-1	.	TGCGCCAGCAGCGCGGGACAGGGCCTAAACATTCAGTACTTC	CASSAGQGLNIQYF
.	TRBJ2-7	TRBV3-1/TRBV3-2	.	TGTGCCAGCAGCCAAGTCGGAGGGTTCGAGCAGTACTTC	CASSQVGGFEQYF
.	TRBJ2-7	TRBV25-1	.	TGTGCCAGCGGACAACCAACCGGGACGGGGACCTACGAGCAGTACTTC	CASGQPTGTGTYEQYF
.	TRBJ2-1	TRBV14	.	TGTGCCAGCAGCCAAGTGATTCATGAGCAGTTCTTC	CASSQVIHEQFF
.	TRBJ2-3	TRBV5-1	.	TGCGCCAGCAGCCTGGGCTCGGGGGTTGGCACAGATACGCAGTATTTT	CASSLGSGVGTDTQYF
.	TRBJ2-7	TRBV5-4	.	TGTGCCAGCAGCTTGGACCGGTCTTCTTCTACCTACGAGCAGTACTTC	CASSLDRSSSTYEQYF
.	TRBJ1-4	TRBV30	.	TGTGCCTGGACCCCAGGGAGGTGGAATGAAAAACTGTTTTTT	CAWTPGRWNEKLFF
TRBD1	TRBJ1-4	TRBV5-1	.	TGCGCCAGCAGCCTTTCCGGGACAGGGGATGAAAAACTGTTTTTT	CASSLSGTGDEKLFF
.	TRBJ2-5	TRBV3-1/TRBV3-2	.	TGTGCCAGCAGCCATCACAGGGATGGCATGGAGACCCAGTACTTC	CASSHHRDGMETQYF
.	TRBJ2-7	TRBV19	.	TGTGCCAGTAGTATGGGGGGGGCCACCTACGAGCAGTACTTC	CASSMGGATYEQYF
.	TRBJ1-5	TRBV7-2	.	TGTGCCAGCAGCTTAGTGGGGGGTCGGAGCAATCAGCCCCAGCATTTT	CASSLVGGRSNQPQHF
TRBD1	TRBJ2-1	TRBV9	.	TGTGCCAGCAGCGGGACAGGGACAACCTACAATGAGCAGTTCTTC	CASSGTGTTYNEQFF
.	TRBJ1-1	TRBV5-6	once	TGTGCCAGCAGCTCGCTGGGGGAAAGGGCCCCTGAAGCTTTCTTT	CASSSLGERAPEAFF
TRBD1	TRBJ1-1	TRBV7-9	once	TGTGCCAGCAGCTTCGGGACAGGGGTCTCGAACACTGAAGCTTTCTTT	CASSFGTGVSNTEAFF
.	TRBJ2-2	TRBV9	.	TGTGCCAGCGGCAGGGGGCGGGGGACCGGGGAGCTGTTTTTT	CASGRGRGTGELFF
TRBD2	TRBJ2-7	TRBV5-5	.	TGTGCCAGCAGCCGTAGCGGGGGCGAACCCTACGAGCAGTACTTC	CASSRSGGEPYEQYF
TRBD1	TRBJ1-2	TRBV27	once	TGTGCCAGCAGTTTAAGGTCTGGACAGGGCCCAGATAACTATGGCTACACCTTC	CASSLRSGQGPDNYGYTF
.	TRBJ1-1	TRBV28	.	TGTGCCAGCAGTTTGGGGGCAGACACTGAAGCTTTCTTT	CASSLGADTEAFF
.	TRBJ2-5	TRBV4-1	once	TGCGCCAGCAGCCAGACTCCCGACGATGGGAAGACCCAGTACTTC	CASSQTPDDGKTQYF
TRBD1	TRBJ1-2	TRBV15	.	TGTGCCACCAGCAGGAGGGGGCCAAACTATGGCTACACCTTC	CATSRRGPNYGYTF
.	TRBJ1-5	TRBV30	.	TGTGCCTGGAGTGTGGGGCCTCAGCCCCAGCATTTT	CAWSVGPQPQHF
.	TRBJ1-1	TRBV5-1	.	TGCGCCAGCACCCCTCAACCGGGTTTGAACACTGAAGCTTTCTTT	CASTPQPGLNTEAFF
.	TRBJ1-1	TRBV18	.	TGTGCCAGCTCACCACCGACGACAGCGAACACTGAAGCTTTCTTT	CASSPPTTANTEAFF
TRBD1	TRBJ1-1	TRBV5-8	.	TGTGCCAGCAGCTGGGGACAGGGGATTAACACTGAAGCTTTCTTT	CASSWGQGINTEAFF
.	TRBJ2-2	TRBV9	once	TGTGCCAGCAGAGGGTTGGCCGGGGAGCTGTTTTTT	CASRGLAGELFF
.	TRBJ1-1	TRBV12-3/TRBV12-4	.	TGTGCCAGCATCACCGGGACTCGCTCTGAAGCTTTCTTT	CASITGTRSEAFF
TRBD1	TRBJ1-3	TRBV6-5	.	TGTGCCAGCAGTCACGGGACAGAGAGAAACACCATATATTTT	CASSHGTERNTIYF
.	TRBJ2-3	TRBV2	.	TGTGCCAGCAGTGAAGGCGGGGGCCCCACAGATACGCAGTATTTT	CASSEGGGPTDTQYF